Listed below are T cell receptor beta chains from one sample, sequenced in a study of Graves' ophthalmopathy and Graves' hyperthyroidism. TCRdb independently ran MiXCR on the multiplex PCR reads; one entry per CDR3 protein. The sample records 200,000 to 250,000 distinct CDR3 sequences, under 30% being singletons. Sequencing input: peripheral blood. The receptors were gathered from a man aged 50 to 60 with Graves' ophthalmopathy. CDR3s include the opening cysteine and the closing phenylalanine or tryptophan. The D gene is left open where the match is weak. Only part of the rows carry a size: once, few, many, or a class if the clone is expanded.

j_call: TRBJ2-4
clone_size: many
d_call: -
v_call: TRBV12-3/TRBV12-4
cdr3_aa: CASSLVASNIQYF
cdr3_nt: TGTGCCAGCAGTTTAGTCGCCAGTAACATTCAGTACTTC

j_call: TRBJ1-2
clone_size: many
d_call: -
v_call: TRBV7-9
cdr3_aa: CASSFANGYTF
cdr3_nt: TGTGCCAGCAGCTTTGCGAATGGCTACACCTTC

j_call: TRBJ2-7
clone_size: few
d_call: -
v_call: TRBV12-3/TRBV12-4
cdr3_aa: CASSFVGTAYEQYF
cdr3_nt: TGTGCCAGCAGTTTTGTGGGAACGGCCTACGAGCAGTACTTC

j_call: TRBJ1-1
clone_size: many
d_call: -
v_call: TRBV4-1
cdr3_aa: CASSPTPTNTEAFF
cdr3_nt: TGCGCCAGCTCTCCGACCCCGACGAACACTGAAGCTTTCTTT

j_call: TRBJ2-7
clone_size: many
d_call: TRBD2
v_call: TRBV28
cdr3_aa: CASSLQREVFSYEQYF
cdr3_nt: TGTGCCAGCAGTTTACAGCGGGAGGTCTTCTCCTACGAGCAGTACTTC

j_call: TRBJ1-5
clone_size: many
d_call: TRBD1
v_call: TRBV28
cdr3_aa: CASSPDRGLFQPQHF
cdr3_nt: TGTGCCAGCAGCCCGGACAGGGGGCTGTTTCAGCCCCAGCATTTT

j_call: TRBJ2-7
clone_size: -
d_call: -
v_call: TRBV7-6
cdr3_aa: CASSLVQISYEQYF
cdr3_nt: TGTGCCAGCAGCTTAGTCCAGATCTCCTACGAGCAGTACTTC

j_call: TRBJ2-7
clone_size: many
d_call: TRBD1
v_call: TRBV5-4
cdr3_aa: CASSLAGGQAYEQYF
cdr3_nt: TGTGCCAGCAGCTTGGCCGGGGGACAGGCCTACGAGCAGTACTTC

j_call: TRBJ1-5
clone_size: many
d_call: TRBD1
v_call: TRBV10-1
cdr3_aa: CASTRTGRNQPQHF
cdr3_nt: TGCGCCAGCACAAGGACAGGGCGCAATCAGCCCCAGCATTTT

j_call: TRBJ2-7
clone_size: -
d_call: TRBD1
v_call: TRBV6-2/TRBV6-3
cdr3_aa: CASRPDGTGVTYEQYF
cdr3_nt: TGTGCCAGCAGGCCCGACGGGACAGGAGTAACCTACGAGCAGTACTTC

j_call: TRBJ2-5
clone_size: many
d_call: TRBD2
v_call: TRBV6-1
cdr3_aa: CASSKEVVWGGETQYF
cdr3_nt: TGTGCCAGCAGTAAGGAAGTTGTGTGGGGGGGAGAGACCCAGTACTTC

j_call: TRBJ1-1
clone_size: few
d_call: -
v_call: TRBV12-3/TRBV12-4
cdr3_aa: CASSRPGPEAFF
cdr3_nt: TGTGCCAGCAGCCGCCCGGGACCTGAAGCTTTCTTT

j_call: TRBJ2-4
clone_size: many
d_call: TRBD2
v_call: TRBV28
cdr3_aa: CASSLVLAGIQYF
cdr3_nt: TGTGCCAGCAGTTTGGTACTAGCGGGAATTCAGTACTTC

j_call: TRBJ2-2
clone_size: many
d_call: -
v_call: TRBV19
cdr3_aa: CASSIVGGDTGELFF
cdr3_nt: TGTGCCAGTAGTATCGTAGGGGGGGACACCGGGGAGCTGTTTTTT

j_call: TRBJ1-1
clone_size: once
d_call: TRBD1
v_call: TRBV6-4
cdr3_aa: CASSDSGTGTAFF
cdr3_nt: TGTGCCAGCAGTGACTCGGGGACAGGGACAGCTTTCTTT

j_call: TRBJ2-7
clone_size: many
d_call: TRBD1
v_call: TRBV28
cdr3_aa: CASSLPGQGTGDEQYF
cdr3_nt: TGTGCCAGCAGTCTGCCGGGACAGGGGACGGGGGACGAGCAGTACTTC

j_call: TRBJ2-4
clone_size: many
d_call: -
v_call: TRBV6-5
cdr3_aa: CASSYSHGIQYF
cdr3_nt: TGTGCCAGCAGTTACTCGCACGGCATTCAGTACTTC

j_call: TRBJ2-5
clone_size: -
d_call: -
v_call: TRBV6-5
cdr3_aa: CASSSGARVETQYF
cdr3_nt: TGTGCCAGCAGTTCAGGGGCGCGGGTAGAGACCCAGTACTTC

j_call: TRBJ1-2
clone_size: -
d_call: TRBD1
v_call: TRBV6-1
cdr3_aa: CASTRGDRVGYTF
cdr3_nt: TGTGCCAGCACTCGAGGGGACAGGGTCGGCTACACCTTC

j_call: TRBJ2-7
clone_size: many
d_call: -
v_call: TRBV11-2
cdr3_aa: CASSLDFGQGYLHDYEQYF
cdr3_nt: TGTGCCAGCAGCTTAGATTTCGGGCAGGGGTACTTACACGACTACGAGCAGTACTTC

j_call: TRBJ1-2
clone_size: many
d_call: -
v_call: TRBV7-2
cdr3_aa: CASSGTGAQSNYGYTF
cdr3_nt: TGTGCCAGCAGCGGCACAGGAGCCCAGAGTAACTATGGCTACACCTTC

j_call: TRBJ1-1
clone_size: -
d_call: -
v_call: TRBV29-1
cdr3_aa: CSVEDLFGQTNTEAFF
cdr3_nt: TGCAGCGTTGAAGATCTTTTTGGCCAGACGAACACTGAAGCTTTCTTT

j_call: TRBJ2-5
clone_size: many
d_call: TRBD2
v_call: TRBV19
cdr3_aa: CTSSNTGTSLLETQYF
cdr3_nt: TGTACCAGTAGCAATACCGGGACTAGTCTCCTAGAGACCCAGTACTTC

j_call: TRBJ2-7
clone_size: many
d_call: -
v_call: TRBV11-2
cdr3_aa: CASSKDFSYEQYF
cdr3_nt: TGTGCCAGCAGCAAGGATTTCTCCTACGAGCAGTACTTC

j_call: TRBJ2-5
clone_size: -
d_call: -
v_call: TRBV2
cdr3_aa: CASSEDGGFFGYVTEETQYF
cdr3_nt: TGTGCCAGCAGTGAAGATGGGGGGTTTTTCGGCTATGTAACGGAAGAGACCCAGTACTTC

j_call: TRBJ2-5
clone_size: -
d_call: TRBD1
v_call: TRBV10-3
cdr3_aa: CAISDSLGGQGTQYF
cdr3_nt: TGTGCCATCAGTGACTCGTTGGGGGGACAGGGGACCCAGTACTTC

j_call: TRBJ2-5
clone_size: few
d_call: -
v_call: TRBV20-1
cdr3_aa: CSADLRGQETQYF
cdr3_nt: TGCAGTGCCGATTTGAGGGGACAAGAGACCCAGTACTTC

j_call: TRBJ2-2
clone_size: few
d_call: TRBD2
v_call: TRBV5-1
cdr3_aa: CASSPHFPLAGRNTGELFF
cdr3_nt: TGCGCCAGCAGCCCTCATTTCCCATTAGCGGGAAGAAACACCGGGGAGCTGTTTTTT

j_call: TRBJ2-4
clone_size: many
d_call: -
v_call: TRBV6-1
cdr3_aa: CASNLEGREAKNIQYF
cdr3_nt: TGTGCCAGCAATCTGGAAGGGCGGGAAGCCAAAAACATTCAGTACTTC

j_call: TRBJ2-7
clone_size: many
d_call: -
v_call: TRBV19
cdr3_aa: CASRAGASGSYEQYF
cdr3_nt: TGTGCCAGTAGGGCGGGGGCTTCGGGCTCCTACGAGCAGTACTTC

j_call: TRBJ1-1
clone_size: -
d_call: -
v_call: TRBV2
cdr3_aa: CASQGREGLRTEAFF
cdr3_nt: TGTGCCAGTCAGGGTAGGGAGGGGTTGAGGACTGAAGCTTTCTTT

j_call: TRBJ1-5
clone_size: -
d_call: -
v_call: TRBV12-3/TRBV12-4
cdr3_aa: CASSLRFFSNQPQHF
cdr3_nt: TGTGCCAGCAGTTTAAGGTTTTTTAGCAATCAGCCCCAGCATTTT

j_call: TRBJ2-7
clone_size: many
d_call: -
v_call: TRBV19
cdr3_aa: CASTSAGTTPYEQYF
cdr3_nt: TGTGCCAGTACCTCGGCCGGGACAACTCCATACGAGCAGTACTTC

j_call: TRBJ2-2
clone_size: many
d_call: -
v_call: TRBV25-1
cdr3_aa: CASSRGPGELFF
cdr3_nt: TGTGCCAGCAGCAGGGGTCCCGGGGAGCTGTTTTTT

j_call: TRBJ2-7
clone_size: many
d_call: TRBD2
v_call: TRBV12-3/TRBV12-4
cdr3_aa: CASSLRGGYEQYF
cdr3_nt: TGTGCCAGCAGTTTGAGGGGAGGGTACGAGCAGTACTTC

j_call: TRBJ2-7
clone_size: -
d_call: -
v_call: TRBV7-3
cdr3_aa: CASSLVGGGGYEQYF
cdr3_nt: TGTGCCAGCAGCTTAGTTGGCGGAGGGGGGTACGAGCAGTACTTC

j_call: TRBJ1-1
clone_size: many
d_call: -
v_call: TRBV20-1
cdr3_aa: CSATKTANTEAFF
cdr3_nt: TGCAGTGCTACTAAGACAGCGAACACTGAAGCTTTCTTT

j_call: TRBJ1-1
clone_size: many
d_call: TRBD1
v_call: TRBV5-8
cdr3_aa: CASSLGQGAEAFF
cdr3_nt: TGTGCCAGCAGCCTGGGACAGGGGGCTGAAGCTTTCTTT

j_call: TRBJ1-2
clone_size: once
d_call: -
v_call: TRBV5-1
cdr3_aa: CASSVIQDYGYTF
cdr3_nt: TGCGCCAGCAGCGTAATACAGGACTATGGCTACACCTTC

j_call: TRBJ2-4
clone_size: many
d_call: -
v_call: TRBV20-1
cdr3_aa: CSAFSEGKPNF
cdr3_nt: TGCAGTGCCTTCTCGGAGGGGAAGCCAAACTTC

j_call: TRBJ2-2
clone_size: few
d_call: -
v_call: TRBV6-2/TRBV6-3
cdr3_aa: CASSAASTGELFF
cdr3_nt: TGTGCCAGCAGTGCCGCCTCTACCGGGGAGCTGTTTTTT

j_call: TRBJ1-1
clone_size: many
d_call: -
v_call: TRBV28
cdr3_aa: CASSLTGWAAFF
cdr3_nt: TGTGCCAGCAGTTTAACCGGATGGGCGGCTTTCTTT

j_call: TRBJ2-7
clone_size: many
d_call: TRBD1
v_call: TRBV6-5
cdr3_aa: CASRLRDRGLDEQYF
cdr3_nt: TGTGCCAGCAGACTAAGGGACAGGGGGCTTGACGAGCAGTACTTC

j_call: TRBJ2-5
clone_size: -
d_call: -
v_call: TRBV10-3
cdr3_aa: CAISEGGKETQYF
cdr3_nt: TGTGCCATCAGTGAGGGCGGGAAAGAGACCCAGTACTTC

j_call: TRBJ1-1
clone_size: many
d_call: -
v_call: TRBV4-1
cdr3_aa: CASSPEGGNTEAFF
cdr3_nt: TGCGCCAGCAGCCCCGAGGGAGGGAACACTGAAGCTTTCTTT

j_call: TRBJ1-6
clone_size: -
d_call: TRBD1
v_call: TRBV19
cdr3_aa: CASSNQGDNSPLHF
cdr3_nt: TGTGCCAGTAGCAATCAGGGGGATAATTCACCCCTCCACTTT